This T cell receptor (beta chain) was captured in a study of blood T cell repertoires in COVID-19. Study information: Samples came from the United States, Italy and Spain, spanning acute and convalescent COVID-19.

CDR1 is SGHNT and CDR2 is YYREEE in the germline V gene (reference sequence). Trimming removed 4 bases from V and 3 bases from J; junction bases left unmatched: 6. The CDR3 contains 15 residues. Produced via immunoSEQ multiplex PCR; TCRdb's table is partial and in-frame only. The sample records 120,000 to 150,000 clones, 86% being singletons. Sequenced: peripheral blood. The chain links TRBV5-4 to TRBJ2-1, with 8 bases aligning to TRBD1. The receptor's source is a woman aged 60-70 years with acute or convalescent COVID-19. In DNA, the CDR3 is TGTGCCAGCAGCCTTAGAGACAGGGGCTACAATGAGCAGTTCTTC. Protein product: CASSLRDRGYNEQFF.